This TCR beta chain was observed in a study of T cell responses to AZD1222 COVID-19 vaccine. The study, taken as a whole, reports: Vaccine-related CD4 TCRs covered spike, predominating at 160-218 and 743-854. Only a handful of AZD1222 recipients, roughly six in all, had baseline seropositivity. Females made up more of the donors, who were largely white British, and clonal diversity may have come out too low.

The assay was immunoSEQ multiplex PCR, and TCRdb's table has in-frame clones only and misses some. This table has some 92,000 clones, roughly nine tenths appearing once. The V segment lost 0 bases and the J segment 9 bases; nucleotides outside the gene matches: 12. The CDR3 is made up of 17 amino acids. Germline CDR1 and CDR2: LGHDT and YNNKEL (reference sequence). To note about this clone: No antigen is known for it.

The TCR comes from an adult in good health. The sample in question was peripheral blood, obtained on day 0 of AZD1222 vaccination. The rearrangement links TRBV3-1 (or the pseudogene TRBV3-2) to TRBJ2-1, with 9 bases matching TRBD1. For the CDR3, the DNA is TGTGCCAGCAGCCAAGATAGGTGGGACAGGGAGGTGGGTGAGCAGTTCTTC. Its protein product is CASSQDRWDREVGEQFF.